The clone carrying this T cell receptor (beta chain) was counted at least ten times. Its antigen is unknown. Germline trimming cut 0 bases from V and 7 bases from J; bases unmatched to any gene: 2. CDR1 and CDR2 from the germline V gene are SEHNR and FQNEAQ (reference sequence). This CDR3 has 14 amino acids. The data were taken from a study of response to subunit inactivated influenza vaccine. The study, taken as a whole, reports: There was a suggestion from the authors that each seasonal influenza vaccination recruits few new T cells.

TCRdb re-called the RT-PCR reads with MiXCR, one entry per CDR3 protein. Counted here are fewer than 800,000 distinct CDR3 sequences, 15% to 17% occurring once; the ten biggest clones make up approximately 10%. The chain employs TRBV7-9 and TRBJ2-1; 8 bases agree with TRBD1. The clonotype was recovered from a man aged 50-59 years who received an inactivated influenza vaccine. Here the sequenced sample was PBMCs from blood, taken 11 to 12 days after vaccination. CDR3 nucleotide sequence: TGTGCCAGCAGCTTAGCGAACAGGGGGAATGAGCAGTTCTTC. Amino acids: CASSLANRGNEQFF. The whole variable domain, remainder taken from reference TRBV7-9 and TRBJ2-1, is DTGVSQNPRHKITKRGQNVTFRCDPISEHNRLYWYRQTLGQGPEFLTYFQNEAQLEKSRLLSDRFSAERPKGSFSTLEIQRTEQGDSAMYLCASSLANRGNEQFFGPGTRLTVL.